Described below is a single T cell receptor (beta chain) sequence and its context. What it binds is unknown. CDR1 and CDR2 (germline): SGHVS, FNYEAQ. The CDR3 sequence is 13 residues long. The authors prepared UMI-labeled TRB cDNA libraries by 5' RACE. TCRdb reprocessed the 5' RACE reads; each CDR3 protein has one entry and no DNA is given. The table gives about 130,000 distinct CDR3 sequences; the top ten clones make up approximately 0.51% of it. The data belong to a study of CXCR3-negative and CXCR3-positive naive CD8 T cells. Study observations and caveats: Memory CD8+ cells showed much lower diversity, while both naive subsets were comparably high. Naive subsets did not differ in surface CD5, and TRB CDR3 properties served to infer TCR strength.

Naivety in CD8+ T cells corresponded to a CD45RO-CCR7+CD27+CD95- phenotype. The sequenced material came from naive CXCR3- CD8+ T cells from blood. Sample subset: CD45RO-CCR7+CD27+CD95- naive CD8+ T cells lacking CXCR3 (TNR3-). The J gene is TRBJ1-2, the V gene TRBV7-6; TCRdb indicates TRBD1, and absent DNA this call remains unverified. The TCR sequence derives from a human donor in good health. Some clones in this sample may be carry-over from other donors' samples. The CDR3 loop reads CASSAGQYYGYTF.